This T cell receptor (beta chain) was recorded in a study of T cell responses to AZD1222 COVID-19 vaccine. General study results and limits: Spike-specific TCR breadth rose after two AZD1222 doses, and depth rose as well. Within unmutated variant regions lay the reported targets of nearly half of spike-specific TCRs. Only a handful of AZD1222 recipients, about six in all, had baseline seropositivity.

Comments on this clone: Its antigen remains unknown.

The ends were cut back, 4 bases at V and 4 bases at J, with 11 bases in the middle. Germline assignment: CDR1 SGHAT and CDR2 FQNNGV. The CDR3 is made up of 14 amino acids. Using immunoSEQ multiplex PCR, the repertoire was profiled, and TCRdb retains in-frame clones only, with some absent. This table holds around 100,000 clones, nearly 95% found once. This receptor was taken from an adult in good health. This chain links TRBV11-2 with TRBJ2-1; no clear D gene. Sequences were derived from peripheral blood, sampled on day 0 of AZD1222 vaccination. CDR3 protein: CASSSRDSYNEQFF. The CDR3 DNA reads as TGTGCCAGCAGCTCCAGAGACTCGTACAATGAGCAGTTCTTC.